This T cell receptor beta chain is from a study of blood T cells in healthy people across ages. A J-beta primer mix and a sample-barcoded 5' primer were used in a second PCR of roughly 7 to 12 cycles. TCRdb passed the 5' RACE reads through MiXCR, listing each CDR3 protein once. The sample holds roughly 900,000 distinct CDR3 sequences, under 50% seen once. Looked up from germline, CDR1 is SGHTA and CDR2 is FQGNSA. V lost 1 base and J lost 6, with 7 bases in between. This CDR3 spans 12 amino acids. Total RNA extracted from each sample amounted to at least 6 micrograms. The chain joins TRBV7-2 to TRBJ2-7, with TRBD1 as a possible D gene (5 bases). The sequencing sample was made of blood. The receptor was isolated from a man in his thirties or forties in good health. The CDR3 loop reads CASSLGTIEQYF. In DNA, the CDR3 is TGTGCCAGCAGCTTAGGGACAATCGAGCAGTACTTC. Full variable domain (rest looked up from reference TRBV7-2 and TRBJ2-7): GAGVSQSPSNKVTEKGKDVELRCDPISGHTALYWYRQSLGQGLEFLIYFQGNSAPDKSGLPSDRFSAERTGGSVSTLTIQRTQQEDSAVYLCASSLGTIEQYFGPGTRLTVT.